The source of this T cell receptor beta chain is a study of blood T cell repertoires in COVID-19. TCRdb's copy holds only in-frame clones and misses some; the assay was immunoSEQ multiplex PCR. The sample consists of 190,000 or so clones, roughly 89% of them appearing once. The CDR3 contains 17 residues. Sequencing was carried out using PBMCs or T cells enriched from blood (not recorded which). The sequence was collected from a man younger than 30 with acute COVID-19. The J gene is TRBJ2-3, the V gene TRBV21-1; TRBD2, the table's D call, was not compared with the DNA. TRBV21-1 is shown as a pseudogene. This CDR3 reads CASSSRTSGAGTDTQYF. DNA for the CDR3: TGTGCCAGCAGCTCACGGACTAGCGGGGCGGGCACAGATACGCAGTATTTT.